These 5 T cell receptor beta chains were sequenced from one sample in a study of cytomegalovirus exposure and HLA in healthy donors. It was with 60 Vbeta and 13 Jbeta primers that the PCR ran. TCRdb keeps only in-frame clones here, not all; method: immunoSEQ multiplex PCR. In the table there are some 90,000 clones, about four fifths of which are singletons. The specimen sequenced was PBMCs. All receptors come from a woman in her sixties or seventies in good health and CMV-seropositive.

The CDR3 protein is CASGMTGFYEQYF. The DNA for the CDR3 is TGTGCCAGCGGTATGACAGGGTTCTACGAGCAGTACTTC. V gene TRBV27 combines with J gene TRBJ2-7; TRBD1 matches 7 bases. The CDR3 covers 13 residues. Germline V gene lookup returns CDR1 MNHEY and CDR2 SMNVEV (reference sequence). The V gene end was trimmed by 8 bases and the J gene end by 3 bases; junction bases not matched to a gene: 7.

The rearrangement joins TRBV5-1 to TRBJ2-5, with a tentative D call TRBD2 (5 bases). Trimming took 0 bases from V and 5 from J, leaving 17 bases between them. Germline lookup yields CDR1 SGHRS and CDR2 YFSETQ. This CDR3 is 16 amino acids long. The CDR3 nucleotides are TGCGCCAGCAGCTTGGGACGACAAAGGGAGTTTGAGACCCAGTACTTC. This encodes CASSLGRQREFETQYF.

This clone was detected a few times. CDR3 region: CASSRLPSGTSSSGEQYF. In DNA form, the CDR3 reads TGCGCCAGCAGCCGATTACCCTCCGGGACTAGCAGTTCGGGAGAGCAGTACTTC. V and J are TRBV4-1 and TRBJ2-7, with TRBD2 matching over 9 bases. This CDR3 has 18 amino acids. The V gene's germline CDR1 is MGHRA and CDR2 YSYEKL. The J segment lost 7 bases and the V segment lost 4 bases, leaving 20 bases of the junction unmatched.

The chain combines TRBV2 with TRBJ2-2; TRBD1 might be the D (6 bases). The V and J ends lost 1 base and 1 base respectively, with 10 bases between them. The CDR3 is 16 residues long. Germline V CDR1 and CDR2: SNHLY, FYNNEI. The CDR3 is CASSEVGTMNTGELFF. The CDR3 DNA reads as TGTGCCAGCAGTGAAGTCGGGACAATGAACACCGGGGAGCTGTTTTTT.

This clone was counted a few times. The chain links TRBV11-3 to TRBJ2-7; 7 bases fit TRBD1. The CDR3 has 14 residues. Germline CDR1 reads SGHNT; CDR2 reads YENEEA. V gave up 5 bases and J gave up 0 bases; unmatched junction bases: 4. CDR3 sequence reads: CASSKGQFSYEQYF. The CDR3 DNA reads TGTGCCAGCAGCAAGGGACAGTTCTCCTACGAGCAGTACTTC.